The clone carrying this T cell receptor beta chain showed up just a few times. The antigen remains unidentified. The TCRbeta library incorporated unique molecular identifiers. One entry per CDR3 protein results from TCRdb running MiXCR on the PCR reads. The data contain 250,000 to 400,000 distinct CDR3 sequences, approximately 23% of them singletons. The data stem from a study of T-cell reconstitution after alpha-beta-depleted transplantation in children. Broader study findings: Once a year had passed after transplant, T-cell counts and diversity came mostly from newly produced T cells. It was reported that alpha-beta T cells came from several hundred expanded graft clones (about two months after transplant).

Germline-derived CDR1 and CDR2 are SGHVS and FNYEAQ. The CDR3 is made up of 17 amino acids. V was pared by 2 bases and J by 5 bases, with 21 bases between. The V call is TRBV7-6, the J call TRBJ2-5; TRBD2 might be the D (6 bases). The source of this sequence is a male patient under 18 who had a stem cell transplant for acute lymphoblastic leukemia, so the T cells may come from the graft donor. Sequenced here: PBMCs, mostly from graft donor cells, sampled 180 days after TCRalphabeta/CD19-depleted stem cell transplant. The CDR3 protein is CASSLRWGVSRSETQYF. The CDR3 DNA sequence: TGTGCCAGCAGCTTACGATGGGGGGTTTCGCGGTCGGAGACCCAGTACTTC.